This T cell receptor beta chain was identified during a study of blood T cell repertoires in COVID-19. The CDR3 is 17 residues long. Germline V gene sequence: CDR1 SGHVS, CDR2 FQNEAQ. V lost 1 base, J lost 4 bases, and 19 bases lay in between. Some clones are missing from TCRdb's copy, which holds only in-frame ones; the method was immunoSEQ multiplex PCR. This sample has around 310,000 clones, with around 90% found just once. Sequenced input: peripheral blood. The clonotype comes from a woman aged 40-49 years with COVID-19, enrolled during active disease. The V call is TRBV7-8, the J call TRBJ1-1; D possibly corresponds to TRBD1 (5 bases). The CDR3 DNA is TGTGCCAGCAGCTTAGTCGGGGGACCTAGAGGAAGCACTGAAGCTTTCTTT. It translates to CASSLVGGPRGSTEAFF.